Each of the 20 T cell receptor beta chains below was sequenced from the same sample in a study of blood T cells in healthy people across ages. Sample-barcoded 5' priming and a J-beta primer mix drove a second PCR of about 7 to 11 cycles. Each CDR3 protein gets one entry after TCRdb re-called the 5' RACE reads with MiXCR. This table has roughly 560,000 distinct CDR3 sequences, less than 25% appearing once. The same data also contributed to another study, on T cells of mothers and their children.

Sequenced material: blood. The receptors here all came from a boy aged 5-17 years in good health.

In this sample, this clonotype turned up a few times. This chain links TRBV7-2 with TRBJ2-7; 9 positions agree with TRBD2. The germline gives CDR1 SGHTA, CDR2 FQGNSA. Trimming removed 6 bases from V and 2 bases from J; junction bases left unmatched: 5. This CDR3 is 14 amino acids long. The CDR3 region is CASSWSGGPYEQYF. The CDR3 DNA reads as TGTGCCAGCAGTTGGAGCGGGGGGCCCTACGAGCAGTACTTC. Filled out from reference TRBV7-2 and TRBJ2-7, the complete variable domain reads GAGVSQSPSNKVTEKGKDVELRCDPISGHTALYWYRQSLGQGLEFLIYFQGNSAPDKSGLPSDRFSAERTGGSVSTLTIQRTQQEDSAVYLCASSWSGGPYEQYFGPGTRLTVT.

This clonotype was recorded many times. The chain uses TRBV7-2 and TRBJ2-7; perhaps TRBD1 as D (6 bases). This CDR3 is 13 amino acids long. Germline V gene sequence: CDR1 SGHTA, CDR2 FQGNSA. V was shortened by 6 bases and J by 3 bases, with 12 bases between the two germline ends. The CDR3 DNA reads as TGTGCCAGCAGAAGGGACATATACTACGAGCAGTACTTC. Its protein product is CASRRDIYYEQYF.

The J gene is TRBJ2-5, the V gene TRBV4-3; TRBD2 matches at 9 bases. The J call may be wrong; the DNA end is better matched by TRBJ2-1. Germline CDR1 reads LGHNA; CDR2 reads YSLEER. The CDR3 is 15 amino acids. CDR3 protein: CASSSTYLAGHEQFF. The CDR3 DNA sequence: TGCGCCAGCAGCTCAACATATCTAGCGGGACATGAGCAGTTCTTC.

This chain links TRBV6-2 or TRBV6-3 with TRBJ2-7; 10 bases line up with TRBD1. The CDR3 has 17 residues. Germline assignment: CDR1 MNHEY and CDR2 SVGEGT. The V and J ends lost 4 bases and 0 bases, in that order; junction bases with no gene match: 9. The CDR3 loop reads CASSFADRGAHSYEQYF. CDR3 in DNA: TGTGCCAGCAGTTTTGCGGACAGGGGGGCCCACTCCTACGAGCAGTACTTC.

In its sample, this clonotype was seen a few times. The rearrangement links TRBV7-9 to TRBJ2-5, with 11 bases that match TRBD2. Germline trimming cut 4 bases from V and 2 bases from J; bases unmatched to any gene: 6. Germline assignment: CDR1 SEHNR and CDR2 FQNEAQ (reference sequence). There are 16 residues in the CDR3. The CDR3 loop is CASSYKTSGVQETQYF. DNA of the CDR3: TGTGCCAGCAGCTACAAGACTAGCGGGGTACAAGAGACCCAGTACTTC.

This clonotype came up a few times. The chain carries TRBV7-2 and TRBJ2-1, with D tentatively TRBD1 (5 bases). Per the germline V gene, CDR1 is SGHTA and CDR2 is FQGNSA. The CDR3 runs 13 residues. V was cut by 4 bases and J by 5 bases, with 9 bases left in between. The CDR3 nucleotides read TGTGCCAGCAGCTCCCCAGGGAACAATGAGCAGTTCTTC. It encodes CASSSPGNNEQFF. Full variable domain (remainder filled in from reference TRBV7-2 and TRBJ2-1): GAGVSQSPSNKVTEKGKDVELRCDPISGHTALYWYRQSLGQGLEFLIYFQGNSAPDKSGLPSDRFSAERTGGSVSTLTIQRTQQEDSAVYLCASSSPGNNEQFFGPGTRLTVL.

This clonotype was seen only a few times. As the CDR3 is not closed by the conserved phenylalanine or tryptophan, this likely results from a read error. This rearrangement joins TRBV7-2 to TRBJ2-5; 12 nucleotides agree with TRBD1. The J call is uncertain, as TRBJ2-7 better fits the DNA end. Germline V gene lookup returns CDR1 SGHTA and CDR2 FQGNSA. The length of the CDR3 is 16 residues. The chain's CDR3 is CASSLARDRGHDEQYL. The CDR3 nucleotides are TGTGCCAGCAGCTTAGCCAGGGACAGGGGGCACGACGAGCAGTACCTC.

This sequence joins TRBV4-3 and TRBJ1-5, with TRBD1 matching 9 bases. The CDR3 contains 15 residues. The ends lost 4 bases at V and 4 bases at J; junction bases unmatched: 5. The V gene's germline CDR1 is LGHNA and CDR2 YSLEER. CDR3 nucleotides: TGCGCCAGCAGCCCGGACAGGGGAGATAATCAGCCCCAGCATTTT. It translates to CASSPDRGDNQPQHF.

This clonotype has a handful of counts. The CDR3 DNA reads as TGTGCCAGCAGTTCCCATTTGGGAGGGACCCAGTACTTC. Its translation is CASSSHLGGTQYF. The chain links TRBV28 to TRBJ2-5; TRBD2 is a possible D gene (6 bases). This CDR3 is 13 amino acids long. Between the trimmed V and J ends, which lost 4 bases and 7 bases, there was a span of 13 bases. Per germline, CDR1 MDHEN and CDR2 SYDVKM.

The sample holds a few counts of this clonotype. V is TRBV27 and J is TRBJ1-2; 8 bases match TRBD1. V lost 3 bases to trimming and J lost 4 bases; unmatched junction nucleotides: 4. The germline gives CDR1 MNHEY, CDR2 SMNVEV (reference sequence). The CDR3 contains 14 residues. This CDR3 is CASSFAGGGYGYTF. CDR3 DNA sequence: TGTGCCAGCAGTTTCGCAGGGGGCGGCTATGGCTACACCTTC.

V is TRBV7-2 and J is TRBJ2-5; TRBD2 aligns across 9 bases. The DNA end favors TRBJ2-7, so the J call may be wrong. CDR1 SGHTA and CDR2 FQGNSA come from the germline V gene. The length of the CDR3 is 15 residues. The CDR3 DNA reads TGTGCCAGCAGCTCGACCTCTAGCGGGACCTACGAGCAGTACTTC. This translates into CASSSTSSGTYEQYF.

The CDR3 bases are TGTGCCAGCAGCAAAAAAGGACAGGGGCGAGAGACCCAGTACTTC. Its protein product is CASSKKGQGRETQYF. This rearrangement joins TRBV21-1 to TRBJ2-5; the D call in the table, TRBD1, was not verified against the DNA. TRBV21-1 is marked as a pseudogene. The CDR3 contains 15 residues.

The rearrangement joins TRBV20-1 to TRBJ2-1; TRBD1 matches 9 bases. The CDR3 covers 13 residues. The germline V gene encodes CDR1 DFQATT and CDR2 SNEGSKA (reference sequence). V dropped 5 bases and J dropped 9; count of bases not matched to a gene: 8. CDR3 in amino acids: CSAGGQGIGEQFF. The CDR3 DNA reads as TGCAGTGCTGGGGGACAGGGAATAGGTGAGCAGTTCTTC.

This clonotype occurred many times. The V gene is TRBV12-3 or TRBV12-4, the J gene TRBJ1-6; no clear D. The CDR3 extends over 13 amino acids. The V end was cut by 1 base, the J end by 8 bases, with 6 bases between. As DNA, the CDR3 is TGTGCCAGCAGTTTAGAGATCGATTCACCCCTCCACTTT. The encoded protein is CASSLEIDSPLHF.

This clonotype was seen more than once but under ten times. This rearrangement joins TRBV12-3 or TRBV12-4 to TRBJ2-5, with TRBD1 as a possible D gene (6 bases). This CDR3 region has 14 residues. V was clipped by 2 bases and J by 1 base, with 8 bases between them. The CDR3 DNA reads TGTGCCAGCAGTTTACCAGGGGTCCAAGAGACCCAGTACTTC. Encoded protein: CASSLPGVQETQYF.

The chain has TRBV20-1 and TRBJ2-1, with D perhaps matching TRBD1 (5 bases). The CDR3 runs to 15 residues. Between the trimmed V and J ends, which lost 6 bases and 4 bases, there was a span of 19 bases. CDR1 and CDR2 (germline): DFQATT, SNEGSKA (reference sequence). DNA of the CDR3: TGCAGTGCCCGGTCCAGTGTGGGGCTATACAATGAGCAGTTCTTC. It yields the protein CSARSSVGLYNEQFF.

The chain links TRBV4-3 to TRBJ2-7, with 10 bases that match TRBD2. Germline values: CDR1 LGHNA, CDR2 YSLEER. This CDR3 spans 17 amino acids. V lost 4 bases, J lost 4 bases, and 13 bases stayed unmatched. The CDR3 DNA follows: TGCGCCAGCAGCCCAGGGACTGGGACTAGCGAAATTTACGAGCAGTACTTC. Translating it yields CASSPGTGTSEIYEQYF.

A remark on this clonotype: At one end, the junction sequence differs from germline, possibly due to a read error. V and J are TRBV4-3 and TRBJ2-5, with 7 positions matching TRBD1. The V gene's germline CDR1 is LGHNA and CDR2 YSLEER. The CDR3 has 16 amino acids. The CDR3 sequence is CAGSQARDRAQETQYF. The CDR3 DNA reads as TGCGCCGGCAGCCAAGCCCGTGACAGGGCCCAAGAGACCCAGTACTTC.

This clonotype was observed a few times. V is TRBV20-1 and J is TRBJ2-5; D is undetermined. This CDR3 comprises 10 residues. Germline CDR1 reads DFQATT; CDR2 reads SNEGSKA (reference sequence). V dropped 5 bases and J dropped 3 bases, with 4 bases sitting between them. In DNA, the CDR3 is TGCAGTGCTCAGGAAGAGACCCAGTACTTC. Translating gives CSAQEETQYF.

This clonotype was seen repeatedly, ten times or more. The chain is built from TRBV12-3 or TRBV12-4 and TRBJ1-5; unclear D gene. This CDR3 contains 13 residues. V was pared by 6 bases and J by 3 bases, with 9 bases between. CDR3 in amino acids: CASSPGPNQPQHF. The CDR3 nucleotides are TGTGCCAGCAGCCCGGGTCCCAATCAGCCCCAGCATTTT.